This TCR beta chain was recovered during a study of T cell repertoires in cytomegalovirus infection. The junction had 6 bases not matched to a gene; V was cut back by 7 bases and J by 4 bases. Germline V gene data show CDR1 as MNHNY and CDR2 as SVGAGI (reference sequence). This CDR3 has 14 amino acids. TCRdb reprocessed the reads via MiXCR and lists one record per CDR3 protein. The repertoire holds roughly 760,000 distinct CDR3 sequences, with roughly 36% as singletons. This clonotype was sampled from a human donor in good health (CMV status not recorded). Some clones in this sample may be carry-over from other donors' samples. Sample: PBMCs. This sequence joins TRBV6-6 and TRBJ1-5; 8 nucleotides line up with TRBD1. CDR3 in amino acids: CASNQGAGNQPQHF. The CDR3 nucleotides are TGTGCCAGCAACCAGGGGGCAGGGAATCAGCCCCAGCATTTT.